The source of this T cell receptor (beta chain) is a study of cytomegalovirus exposure and HLA in healthy donors. General study findings and limits: Cytomegalovirus association was assigned to about 150 TCR beta chains. Whilst most TCR sequences proved rare, a subset of public TCRs occurred across many donors. Under in vitro conditions, a few CMV-associated chains were confirmed as specific for CMV antigens.

With 2 bases removed from V and 0 bases from J, the gap between germline ends came to 8 bases. This CDR3 has 15 residues. Germline CDR1 reads LGHNA; CDR2 reads YNFKEQ. Using immunoSEQ multiplex PCR, the repertoire was profiled, and TCRdb retains in-frame clones only, with some absent. The sample shows about 220,000 clones, around 88% of them seen only once. Turning to this clone: Its target is not known.

Among the approximately 130 subjects of the validation cohort, separate from the approximately 670-subject first cohort, were the donors. Sequenced input: PBMCs. This rearrangement joins TRBV4-2 to TRBJ1-3, with a possible D match to TRBD1 (5 bases). This receptor was taken from a woman aged 18-29 years in good health and CMV-seronegative. The CDR3 protein is CASSQSQDSGNTIYF. The CDR3 region has the DNA TGTGCCAGCAGCCAATCACAGGACTCTGGAAACACCATATATTTT.